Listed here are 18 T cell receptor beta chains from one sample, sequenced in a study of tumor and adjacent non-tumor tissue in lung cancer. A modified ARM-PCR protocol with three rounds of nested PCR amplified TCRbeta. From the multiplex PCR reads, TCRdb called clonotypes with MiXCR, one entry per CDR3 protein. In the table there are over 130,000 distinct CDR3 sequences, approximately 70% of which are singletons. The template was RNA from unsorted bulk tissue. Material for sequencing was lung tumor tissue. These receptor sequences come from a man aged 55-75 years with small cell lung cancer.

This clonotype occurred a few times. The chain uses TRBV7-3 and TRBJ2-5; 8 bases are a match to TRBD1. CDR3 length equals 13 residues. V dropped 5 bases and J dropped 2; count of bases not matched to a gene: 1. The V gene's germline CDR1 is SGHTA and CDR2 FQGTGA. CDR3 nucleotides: TGTGCCAGCAGCCAGGGGGCACAAGAGACCCAGTACTTC. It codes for CASSQGAQETQYF.

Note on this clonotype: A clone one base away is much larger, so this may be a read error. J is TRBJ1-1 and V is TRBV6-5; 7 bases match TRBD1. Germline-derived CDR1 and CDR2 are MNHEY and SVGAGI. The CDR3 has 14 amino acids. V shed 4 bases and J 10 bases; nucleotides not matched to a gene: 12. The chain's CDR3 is CASSSSRTGLRAFF. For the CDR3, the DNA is TGTGCCAGCAGTTCTTCCCGGACAGGCCTGCGAGCTTTCTTT.

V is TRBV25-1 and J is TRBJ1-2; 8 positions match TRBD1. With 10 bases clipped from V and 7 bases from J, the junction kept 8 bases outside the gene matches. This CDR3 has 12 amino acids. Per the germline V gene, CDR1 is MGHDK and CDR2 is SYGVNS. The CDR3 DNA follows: TGTGCCACCGCGGGCAGGGGGCTTGGCTACACCTTC. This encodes CATAGRGLGYTF.

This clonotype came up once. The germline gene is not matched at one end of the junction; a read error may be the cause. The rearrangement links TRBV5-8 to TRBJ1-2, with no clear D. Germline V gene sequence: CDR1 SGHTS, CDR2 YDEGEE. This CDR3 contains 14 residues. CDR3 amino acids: CASSPSVTSYGYTF. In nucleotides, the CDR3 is TGTGCCAGCAGCCCTTCAGTGACCTCCTATGGATACACCTTC.

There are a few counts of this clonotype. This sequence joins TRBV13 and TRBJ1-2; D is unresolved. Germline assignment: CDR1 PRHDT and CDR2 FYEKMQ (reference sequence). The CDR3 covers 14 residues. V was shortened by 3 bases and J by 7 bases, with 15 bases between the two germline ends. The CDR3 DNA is TGTGCCAGCAGCTTTACGGGAGCTAACAGTGGCTACACCTTC. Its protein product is CASSFTGANSGYTF.

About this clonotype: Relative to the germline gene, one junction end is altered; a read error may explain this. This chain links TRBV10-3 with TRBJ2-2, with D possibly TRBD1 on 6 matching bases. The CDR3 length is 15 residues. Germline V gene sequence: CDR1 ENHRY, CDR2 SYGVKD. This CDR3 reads CAIAPRGEDTGELFF. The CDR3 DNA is TGTGCCATCGCCCCCAGGGGCGAAGACACAGGGGAGCTGTTTTTT.

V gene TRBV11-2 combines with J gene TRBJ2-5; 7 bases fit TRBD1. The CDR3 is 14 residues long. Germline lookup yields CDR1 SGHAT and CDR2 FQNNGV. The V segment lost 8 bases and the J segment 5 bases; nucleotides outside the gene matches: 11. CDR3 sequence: CASYTGEYSETQYF. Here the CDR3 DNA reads TGTGCCAGCTATACAGGGGAATATAGTGAGACCCAGTACTTC.

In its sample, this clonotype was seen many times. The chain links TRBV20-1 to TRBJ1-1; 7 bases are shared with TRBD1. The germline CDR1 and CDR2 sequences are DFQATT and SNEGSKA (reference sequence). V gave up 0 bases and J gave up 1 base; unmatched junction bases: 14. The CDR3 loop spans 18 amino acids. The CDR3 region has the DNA TGCAGTGCTAGAGATCTCTACAGGGGCGGAGGAGGGAACACTGAAGCTTTCTTT. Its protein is CSARDLYRGGGGNTEAFF.

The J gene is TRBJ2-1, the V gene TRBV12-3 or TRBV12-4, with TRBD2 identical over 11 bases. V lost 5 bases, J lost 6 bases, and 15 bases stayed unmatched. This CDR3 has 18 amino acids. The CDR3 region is CASSPTSGVYGGSNEQFF. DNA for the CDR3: TGTGCCAGCAGTCCGACTAGCGGGGTTTATGGGGGCTCCAATGAGCAGTTCTTC.

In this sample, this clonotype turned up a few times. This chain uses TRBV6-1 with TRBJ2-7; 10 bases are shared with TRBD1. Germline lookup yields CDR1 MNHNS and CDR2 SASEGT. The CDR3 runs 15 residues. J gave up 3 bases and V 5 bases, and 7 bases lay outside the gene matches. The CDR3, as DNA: TGTGCCAGCAGTAAAACCGGGACAGGGGTCTACGAGCAGTACTTC. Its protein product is CASSKTGTGVYEQYF.

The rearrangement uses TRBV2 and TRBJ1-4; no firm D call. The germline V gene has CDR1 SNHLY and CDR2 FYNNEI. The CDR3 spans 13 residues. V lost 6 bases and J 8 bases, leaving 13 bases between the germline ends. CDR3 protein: CASRLTPGEKLFF. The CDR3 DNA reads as TGTGCCAGCAGACTTACCCCGGGGGAAAAACTGTTTTTT. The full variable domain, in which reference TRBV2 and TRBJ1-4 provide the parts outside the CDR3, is EPEVTQTPSHQVTQMGQEVILRCVPISNHLYFYWYRQILGQKVEFLVSFYNNEISEKSEIFDDQFSVERPDGSNFTLKIRSTKLEDSAMYFCASRLTPGEKLFFGSGTQLSVL.

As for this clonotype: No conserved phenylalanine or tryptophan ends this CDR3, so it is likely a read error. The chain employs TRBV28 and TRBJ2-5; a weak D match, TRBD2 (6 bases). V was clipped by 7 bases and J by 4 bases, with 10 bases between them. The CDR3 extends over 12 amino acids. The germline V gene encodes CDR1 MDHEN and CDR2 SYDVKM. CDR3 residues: CASIGGTETQYI. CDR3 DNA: TGTGCCAGCATTGGAGGGACAGAGACCCAGTACATC.

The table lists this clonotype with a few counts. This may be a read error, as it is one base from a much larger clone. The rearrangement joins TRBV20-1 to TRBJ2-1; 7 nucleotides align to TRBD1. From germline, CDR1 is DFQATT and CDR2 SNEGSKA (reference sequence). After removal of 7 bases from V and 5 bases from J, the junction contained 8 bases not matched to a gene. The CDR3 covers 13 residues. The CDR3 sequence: CSGRSGTDNEQFF. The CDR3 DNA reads TGCAGTGGCCGTTCCGGGACAGACAATGAGCAGTTCTTC.

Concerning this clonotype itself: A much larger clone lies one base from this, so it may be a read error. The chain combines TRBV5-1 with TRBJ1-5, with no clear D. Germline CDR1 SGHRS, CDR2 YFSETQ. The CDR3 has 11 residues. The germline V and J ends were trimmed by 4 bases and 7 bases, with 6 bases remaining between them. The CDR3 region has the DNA TGCGCCAGCAGCCTCAGACAGCCCCAGCATTTT. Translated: CASSLRQPQHF.

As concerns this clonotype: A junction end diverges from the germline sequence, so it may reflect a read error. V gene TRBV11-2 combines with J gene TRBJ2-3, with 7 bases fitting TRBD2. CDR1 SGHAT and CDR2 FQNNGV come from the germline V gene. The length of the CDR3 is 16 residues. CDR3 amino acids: CASSPTTGRATDKQCF. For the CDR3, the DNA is TGTGCCAGCAGCCCGACCACGGGGAGGGCGACAGATAAGCAGTGTTTT.

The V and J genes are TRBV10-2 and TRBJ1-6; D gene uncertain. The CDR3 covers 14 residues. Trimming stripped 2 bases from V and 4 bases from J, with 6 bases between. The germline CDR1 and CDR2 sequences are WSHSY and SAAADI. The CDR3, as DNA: TGCGCCAGCAGTGAGAGACAATATAATTCACCCCTCCACTTT. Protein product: CASSERQYNSPLHF.

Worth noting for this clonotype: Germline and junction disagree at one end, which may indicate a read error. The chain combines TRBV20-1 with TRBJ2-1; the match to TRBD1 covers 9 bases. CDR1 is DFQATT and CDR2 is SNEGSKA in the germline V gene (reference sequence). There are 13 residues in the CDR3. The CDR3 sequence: CNARLQGARQQFF. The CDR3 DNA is TGCAATGCTAGGCTACAGGGGGCGCGTCAGCAGTTCTTC.

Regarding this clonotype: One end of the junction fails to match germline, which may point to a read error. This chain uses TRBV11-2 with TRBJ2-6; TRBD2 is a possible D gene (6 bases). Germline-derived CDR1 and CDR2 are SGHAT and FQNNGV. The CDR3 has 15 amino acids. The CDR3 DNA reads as TGTGCCAGGAGCGTGTGGGACTCTGGGGCCAACGTCCCGACTTTC. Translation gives CARSVWDSGANVPTF. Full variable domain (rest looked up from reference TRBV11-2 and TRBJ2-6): EAGVAQSPRYKIIEKRQSVAFWCNPISGHATLYWYQQILGQGPKLLIQFQNNGVVDDSQLPKDRFSAERLKGVDSTLKIQPAKLEDSAVYLCARSVWDSGANVPTFGAGSRLTVL.